A single TCR beta chain is shown here with its context. This clone was detected once. Its antigen is unknown. Base quality data are lacking; no much larger clone is found one base away. The donors were healthy, HIV-negative adults who had no recently reported acute infections or vaccinations. Every donor was a Caucasian adult residing in Nashville, Tennessee, USA. CD4+ T cells were enriched by magnetic negative selection, after which naive cells were positively selected on CD45RA and the negative fraction was taken as the memory subset. Blood was obtained by leukapheresis, after which PBMCs were separated by Ficoll-Histopaque density gradient centrifugation and cryopreserved in liquid nitrogen vapor phase. Analytical flow cytometry was used to check the purity and quantity of every magnetically sorted T cell population. Each sorted fraction had its genomic DNA isolated and then quantified by UV absorbance on a Nanodrop 2000c.

The sample belongs to a study of shared clonotypes between healthy human individuals (dated by TCRdb to the early 2020s). With respect to the entire study: The cohort included three men and a couple of women between 18 and 49 years of age. Blood TCR repertoires of five healthy adults were deeply sequenced to estimate repertoire size and the extent of clonotype sharing between individuals. Per donor, three plates each were used for CD4 naive and CD4 memory, two for CD8 naive, and one for CD8 memory. Leukapheresis yielded between about 0.8 and 8.9 billion PBMCs per donor. Different laboratories and diverse techniques were used to prepare libraries and sequence TCR repertoires, to increase sequencing depth and limit assay-specific biases. Beyond this particular receptor, the publication reports: Incomplete sequencing was indicated by rarefaction of sorted-subset datasets, despite the large sequencing depth. Because the study included a small number of donors, the genetic and exposure-history diversity represented was limited. Pairwise subsampling indicated that sequencing depth was expected to affect the degree of clonotype sharing among donors. Compared with non-shared clonotypes, the clonotypes found in all four sorted-subset donors had higher generation probabilities. Sharing across a few donors was observed for approximately 5% of naive CD4, 3.5% of naive CD8, around 2.5% of memory CD4, and less than 0.45% of memory CD8 clonotypes. Sampling was restricted to blood, and TCR repertoires in tissues likely differ from the TCR repertoires found in blood. Estimated clonotype richness was generally larger for naive than for memory subsets.

V loses 3 bases of germline sequence and J loses 3 bases, and the interval between the two ends is 19 bases. The CDR1 and CDR2 encoded by the germline V gene are SGHRS and YFSETQ. Including cysteine and phenylalanine, the CDR3 has 16 amino acids. Only the CDR3 DNA stays, 48 bases, in frame from base 1. Using the deep immunoSEQ assay, TCR CDR3 regions were amplified from genomic DNA by multiplex PCR. For each cell subset, the extracted genomic DNA was distributed evenly across all wells of several immunoSEQ 96-well plates, and each plate served as one replicate. For sorted subsets, each replicate PCR was loaded with about 0.2 ug genomic DNA, equivalent to 32,000 or so T cell genomes. Purified libraries were measured with a Qubit 3.0 fluorometer, size-checked on a Bioanalyzer 2100, and measured again with the KAPA Library Quantification kit. Every immunoSEQ 96-well plate was sequenced on a separate single-read 150-cycle Illumina NextSeq 550 flow cell. Per the source publication's procedure: Because the immunoSEQ output included only junctional sequences and no quality scores, the filtering could not be the same as the filtering used for full-length reads. Sequences were annotated with PyIR, a Python wrapper for IgBLAST v1.9, and V/J genes and CDR3 were assigned using IMGT germline references. Reads with weak V/J assignments (E-value above 1e-6), missing CDR3, stop codons, out-of-frame junctions, or ambiguous translated residues were removed. V3J clonotypes were defined as sequences sharing the same inferred V gene, J gene, and CDR3 amino acid sequence. Percentage overlap between repertoires was calculated by dividing the number of shared unique clonotypes by the size of the smaller repertoire. Three approaches were used to assess repertoire richness: RTK rarefaction, the Chao1 estimator, and Recon v2.1 estimates of unobserved clonotypes. Generation probabilities were computed with OLGA for all TCRbeta clonotypes obtained by the gDNA method from a few donors. TCRdb retrieved this table from immuneACCESS and kept in-frame rearrangements only. Not all clones are present; in checked studies, unresolved V genes account for under half, and no reason is known for the remainder. That table gives V, J and clone size, and the DNA gave D and trimming. The sample profile shows around 1.4 million clones; approximately 98.5% of them were found once. The ten largest clones take up about 0.34% of the sample.

Input material: naive CD4+ T cells sorted from blood. The label giving this sample's cell subset or site can be read as: CD45RA+ positively selected. The source of this sequence is a young man in good health. In this chain, TRBV5-1 is recombined with TRBJ2-7; the D gene is possibly TRBD2, with 5 bases matching. DNA sequence: TGCGCCAGCAGCTCCCACCCAGCACCAGCGGACTACGAGCAGTACTTC. Translated, it gives CASSSHPAPADYEQYF.